Following are 24 T cell receptor beta chains from one sample sequenced in a study of T cells after posttransplantation cyclophosphamide. Sequencing was performed with immunoSEQ multiplex PCR; in TCRdb, only in-frame clones are kept and a portion is missing. The sample consists of 1,500 to 2,000 clones, under 70% of them appearing once. A marrow graft followed busulfan-fludarabine conditioning, with cyclophosphamide on days +3 and +4. The material sequenced was CD8+ T cells sorted from PBMCs, taken after allogeneic stem cell transplant with posttransplant cyclophosphamide. The receptors were gathered from a male patient younger than 45 who received an allogeneic stem cell transplant from a related donor, was CMV-positive, and had acute GVHD only. Some T cells may be supplied by the graft donor.

The chain combines TRBV7-2 with TRBJ1-2; D perhaps matches TRBD1 (5 bases). The V gene lost 0 bases and the J gene lost 3 bases, with 14 bases spanning the gap. Germline V gene data show CDR1 as SGHTA and CDR2 as FQGNSA. This CDR3 has 16 residues. Here the CDR3 reads CASSLALGGSYYGYTF. Here the CDR3 DNA reads TGTGCCAGCAGCTTAGCCCTCGGGGGTAGCTACTATGGCTACACCTTC.

V gene TRBV19 combines with J gene TRBJ2-1; TRBD2 is a possible D gene (7 bases). Germline V gene lookup returns CDR1 LNHDA and CDR2 SQIVND (reference sequence). The V end was cut by 6 bases, the J end by 4 bases, with 13 bases between. This CDR3 region has 14 residues. The CDR3 is CASSGGGDYNEQFF. DNA for the CDR3: TGTGCCAGTAGCGGCGGGGGCGATTACAATGAGCAGTTCTTC. Supplemented by reference TRBV19 and TRBJ2-1, the full variable domain reads DGGITQSPKYLFRKEGQNVTLSCEQNLNHDAMYWYRQDPGQGLRLIYYSQIVNDFQKGDIAEGYSVSREKKESFPLTVTSAQKNPTAFYLCASSGGGDYNEQFFGPGTRLTVL.

This clone was seen a few times. The chain carries TRBV7-9 and TRBJ2-7; weak D call: TRBD1 (6 bases). Trimming cost V 10 bases and J 5 bases, with 9 bases left between them. The germline V gene encodes CDR1 SEHNR and CDR2 FQNEAQ (reference sequence). This CDR3 is built from 10 residues. The CDR3 region is CATGVDEQYF. CDR3 coding DNA: TGTGCCACAGGGGTCGACGAGCAGTACTTC.

This clone was seen a single time. The chain employs TRBV7-3 and TRBJ2-1, with 8 bases identical to TRBD1. CDR1 is SGHTA, CDR2 FQGTGA, per germline. This CDR3 has 15 residues. The V gene end was trimmed by 2 bases and the J gene end by 5 bases; junction bases not matched to a gene: 5. The CDR3 region has the DNA TGTGCCAGCAGCTTAGGACAGGGTATGCACAATGAGCAGTTCTTC. Translation: CASSLGQGMHNEQFF. The whole variable domain, remainder taken from reference TRBV7-3 and TRBJ2-1, is GAGVSQTPSNKVTEKGKYVELRCDPISGHTALYWYRQSLGQGPEFLIYFQGTGAADDSGLPNDRFFAVRPEGSVSTLKIQRTERGDSAVYLCASSLGQGMHNEQFFGPGTRLTVL.

This clone has a handful of counts. The chain carries TRBV27 and TRBJ2-1; possible D gene TRBD2, 6 bases. In germline, CDR1 is MNHEY, CDR2 SMNVEV (reference sequence). This CDR3 is 16 amino acids long. V was clipped by 6 bases and J by 0 bases, with 15 bases between them. CDR3 DNA sequence: TGTGCCAGCAGACACCTCCAGGGACTCTCCTACAATGAGCAGTTCTTC. It encodes CASRHLQGLSYNEQFF.

This clone was seen a few times. The chain employs TRBV19 and TRBJ1-2; TRBD1 is a possible D gene (6 bases). The ends were cut back, 5 bases at V and 0 bases at J, with 22 bases in the middle. CDR3 length equals 18 residues. Germline assignment: CDR1 LNHDA and CDR2 SQIVND (reference sequence). This CDR3 is CASSDPFAHRATNYGYTF. CDR3 nucleotide sequence: TGTGCCAGTAGTGACCCCTTCGCACACAGGGCTACTAACTATGGCTACACCTTC.

This chain connects TRBV5-4 to TRBJ2-5; the D gene is possibly TRBD2 (5 bases). CDR1 is SGHNT and CDR2 is YYREEE in the germline V gene (reference sequence). The CDR3 runs to 14 residues. The V end was cut by 3 bases, the J end by 7 bases, with 16 bases between. The CDR3 loop reads CASSSTRAAGTQYF. DNA of the CDR3: TGTGCCAGCAGCTCCACAAGGGCTGCGGGGACCCAGTACTTC.

The rearrangement uses TRBV5-5 and TRBJ2-3; D possibly corresponds to TRBD2 (6 bases). CDR1 is SGHKS, CDR2 YYEKEE, per germline (reference sequence). The CDR3 extends over 15 amino acids. Trimming cost V 4 bases and J 6 bases, with 18 bases left between them. DNA for the CDR3: TGTGCCAGCAGCCCACCGACGGGGGAGAGGGATACGCAGTATTTT. This codes for CASSPPTGERDTQYF.

This clone appeared a few times. The CDR3 spells CASSDRGSNTEAFF. The CDR3 nucleotides read TGTGCCAGCAGTGACAGGGGATCGAACACTGAAGCTTTCTTT. V is TRBV28 and J is TRBJ1-1; 8 nucleotides match TRBD1. The V gene's germline CDR1 is MDHEN and CDR2 SYDVKM. V trimming: 5 bases; J trimming: 1 base; junction bases outside the gene matches: 3. The CDR3 is 14 residues long.

The rearrangement uses TRBV4-1 and TRBJ2-1; no firm D call. V was trimmed by 0 bases and J by 5 bases, leaving 11 bases between them. Per germline, CDR1 MGHRA and CDR2 YSYEKL. CDR3 size: 15 residues. In DNA form, the CDR3 reads TGCGCCAGCAGCCAAGAGTTCGGCAGCGACAATGAGCAGTTCTTC. Its protein is CASSQEFGSDNEQFF.

V gene TRBV10-1 combines with J gene TRBJ2-5; D possibly corresponds to TRBD2 (5 bases). Germline V gene sequence: CDR1 WNHNN, CDR2 SYGVQD (reference sequence). The CDR3 consists of 15 residues. V dropped 0 bases and J dropped 5 bases, with 13 bases sitting between them. CDR3 sequence: CASSESRAGGETQYF. Here the CDR3 DNA reads TGCGCCAGCAGTGAGTCGCGCGCGGGTGGGGAGACCCAGTACTTC.

This chain links TRBV28 with TRBJ1-6; D unresolved. Germline CDR1 and CDR2: MDHEN and SYDVKM. The CDR3 runs to 19 residues. V gave up 5 bases and J gave up 0 bases, with 20 bases separating them. CDR3 residues: CASSNTGLFSSSYNSPLHF. The CDR3 DNA is TGTGCCAGCAGTAATACTGGACTCTTTTCGAGCTCCTATAATTCACCCCTCCACTTT.

V is TRBV7-8 and J is TRBJ1-1; TRBD1 agrees at 7 bases. Germline V gives CDR1 SGHVS, CDR2 FQNEAQ. CDR3 length: 14 residues. V was pared by 2 bases and J by 1 base, with 1 base of the junction left unmatched. CDR3 DNA: TGTGCCAGCAGCTTATACAGGGGGAACACTGAAGCTTTCTTT. Translation gives CASSLYRGNTEAFF. Supplemented by reference TRBV7-8 and TRBJ1-1, the full variable domain reads GAGVSQSPRYKVAKRGQDVALRCDPISGHVSLFWYQQALGQGPEFLTYFQNEAQLDKSGLPSDRFFAERPEGSVSTLKIQRTQQEDSAVYLCASSLYRGNTEAFFGQGTRLTVV.

CDR3 in amino acids: CASSYGRTYGYTF. CDR3 nucleotides: TGTGCCAGCAGTTACGGACGGACTTATGGCTACACCTTC. This rearrangement joins TRBV6-5 to TRBJ1-2; no clear D. The CDR3 loop spans 13 amino acids. In germline, CDR1 is MNHEY, CDR2 SVGAGI. V was cut by 2 bases and J by 5 bases, with 9 bases left in between.

This chain joins TRBV18 and TRBJ1-6; maybe TRBD1 (5 bases). V dropped 3 bases and J dropped 10 bases, with 16 bases sitting between them. The CDR3 consists of 15 residues. The germline gives CDR1 KGHSH, CDR2 LQKENI. The CDR3 sequence: CASSPTGSAGSPLHF. The CDR3 DNA follows: TGTGCCAGCTCACCCACAGGAAGTGCAGGGTCACCCCTCCACTTT.

The rearrangement links TRBV27 to TRBJ2-2, with 10 bases matching TRBD1. V lost 8 bases and J lost 4; bases outside the gene matches: 13. This CDR3 is 17 amino acids long. Germline values: CDR1 MNHEY, CDR2 SMNVEV (reference sequence). DNA for the CDR3: TGTGCCAGCTCTGCGACAGGGGGCTCCCTAATCACCGGGGAGCTGTTTTTT. Translated, it gives CASSATGGSLITGELFF.

The chain recombines TRBV7-9 with TRBJ1-1; TRBD1 matches 9 bases. V lost 3 bases, J lost 0 bases, and 5 bases stayed unmatched. Per germline, CDR1 SEHNR and CDR2 FQNEAQ (reference sequence). This CDR3 spans 16 amino acids. For the CDR3, the DNA is TGTGCCAGCAGCTTCCCGGGACAGGGACTGAACACTGAAGCTTTCTTT. As protein: CASSFPGQGLNTEAFF.

This clone was seen only a few times. The gene calls are TRBV9 and TRBJ2-2; D is ambiguous. The CDR3 totals 12 residues. Germline CDR1 reads SGDLS; CDR2 reads YYNGEE. V lost 4 bases and J 2 bases, leaving 3 bases between the germline ends. The CDR3 nucleotides are TGTGCCAGCAGCCTCAACACCGGGGAGCTGTTTTTT. Translating it yields CASSLNTGELFF.

The chain links TRBV2 to TRBJ2-7; TRBD1 is a possible D gene (6 bases). The CDR3 covers 10 residues. Trimming stripped 8 bases from V and 6 bases from J, with 8 bases between. The germline V gene encodes CDR1 SNHLY and CDR2 FYNNEI. The chain's CDR3 is CASQGSEQYF. The CDR3, as DNA: TGTGCCAGCCAGGGGAGCGAGCAGTACTTC.

The CDR3 region has the DNA TGTGCCAGCAGCGACGGGACAGGGCTTCAAGAGACCCAGTACTTC. Translated: CASSDGTGLQETQYF. The chain carries TRBV5-8 and TRBJ2-5, with 9 bases lining up with TRBD1. V lost 4 bases, J lost 2 bases, and 6 bases stayed unmatched. Germline V gene data show CDR1 as SGHTS and CDR2 as YDEGEE. The CDR3 contains 15 residues.

This rearrangement joins TRBV7-2 to TRBJ2-1, with 13 bases aligning to TRBD2. Unmatched junction bases numbered 1, after V lost 1 base and J lost 4 bases. The germline CDR1 and CDR2 sequences are SGHTA and FQGNSA. The CDR3 sequence is 16 residues long. The CDR3 bases are TGTGCCAGCAGCTTAGGGACTAGCGGGGGTTACAATGAGCAGTTCTTC. Translation: CASSLGTSGGYNEQFF.

The V and J genes are TRBV27 and TRBJ1-1; perhaps TRBD1 as D (6 bases). Trimming shortened V by 2 bases and J by 5 bases, and 15 bases separated the two germline ends. CDR1 and CDR2 (germline): MNHEY, SMNVEV (reference sequence). The CDR3 is made up of 15 amino acids. The CDR3 sequence is CASSLDPRGDTEAFF. As DNA, the CDR3 is TGTGCCAGCAGTTTAGACCCCAGGGGAGATACTGAAGCTTTCTTT.

The chain links TRBV28 to TRBJ1-4, with D maybe TRBD1 (5 bases). From germline, CDR1 is MDHEN and CDR2 SYDVKM. The CDR3 extends over 13 amino acids. V was shortened by 5 bases and J by 8 bases, with 12 bases between the two germline ends. CDR3 nucleotide sequence: TGTGCCAGCAGTCCCATGGAGGGGGAAAAACTGTTTTTT. Translating gives CASSPMEGEKLFF. The variable domain in full, with the rest retrieved from reference TRBV28 and TRBJ1-4, is DVKVTQSSRYLVKRTGEKVFLECVQDMDHENMFWYRQDPGLGLRLIYFSYDVKMKEKGDIPEGYSVSREKKERFSLILESASTNQTSMYLCASSPMEGEKLFFGSGTQLSVL.

This clone has only a few counts. V gene TRBV4-3 combines with J gene TRBJ2-2, with 7 bases that match TRBD1. CDR1 and CDR2 (germline): LGHNA, YSLEER. The CDR3 totals 15 residues. Trimming took 1 base from V and 6 from J; bases not matched to a gene: 5. The DNA of the CDR3 is TGCGCCAGCAGCCAAGTTAACAGGGGCTCCGGGGAGCTGTTTTTT. This sequence encodes CASSQVNRGSGELFF.